A selection of T cell receptor beta chains follows, all from one sample in a study of T-cell reconstitution after alpha-beta-depleted transplantation in children. TCRdb used MiXCR to reprocess the PCR reads, holding one entry per CDR3 protein. This sample has about 980,000 distinct CDR3 sequences; about 29% occur once, and the top ten carry around 30%. Sequenced here: PBMCs, mostly from graft donor cells, sampled 360 days after TCRalphabeta/CD19-depleted stem cell transplant. The receptors shown here come from a boy in the first two years of life who had a stem cell transplant for SCID, so the T cells may come from the graft donor. Each CDR3 is given with its conserved first and last residue.

>TRBJ2-3|TRBV6-5
CASSYSRGFSTDTQYF
>TRBJ2-3|TRBV15
CATSRERGGYTDTQYF
>TRBJ2-5|TRBV6-5
CASSWGDRGETQYF
>TRBJ2-3|TRBV4-2
CASGLGDTQYF
>TRBJ2-5|TRBV6-2/TRBV6-3
CASTQRDRRRLGQETQYF
>TRBJ2-5|TRBV6-5
CASRPPKGERETQYF
>TRBJ2-2|TRBV4-1
CASSQVIGTGELFF
>TRBJ1-1|TRBV2
CASSEQGANVAEAFF
>TRBJ2-3|TRBV5-1
CASSAYMWAGTDTQYF
>TRBJ2-3|TRBV6-1
CASSPGLAGVGDTQYF
>TRBJ2-7|TRBV4-1
CASSHPREGFEQYF
>TRBJ2-1|TRBV5-1
CASSFRDTIYNEQFF
>TRBJ1-4|TRBV7-9
CASSSSAQANEKLFF
>TRBJ2-3|TRBV20-1
CSARVAGGPDTQYF
>TRBJ2-1|TRBV4-3
CASSPSSWGVSYNEQFF
>TRBJ2-3|TRBV9
CASSVGRVYTDTQYF
>TRBJ2-3|TRBV20-1
CSARDRLIPTDTQYF
>TRBJ1-2|TRBV5-1
CASRGIYRDYGYTF